The next 2 T cell receptor beta chains were all read from a single sample in a study of siplizumab effects on memory and regulatory T cells. Assay: immunoSEQ multiplex PCR; the TCRdb copy retains only in-frame clones and omits some. The data contain about 100,000 clones, roughly 94% of them singletons. The source material was non-Treg CD4+ T cells sorted from blood. The receptor source for this set is a human donor in good health.

The gene calls are TRBV5-5 and TRBJ2-1; D unclear. The CDR3 covers 13 residues. V was cut by 9 bases and J by 7 bases, with 17 bases left in between. Per germline, CDR1 SGHKS and CDR2 YYEKEE (reference sequence). The chain's CDR3 is CATREYIVNEQFF. The DNA for the CDR3 is TGTGCCACCCGCGAGTATATAGTGAATGAGCAGTTCTTC.

The V call is TRBV6-5, the J call TRBJ2-2; D might be TRBD2 (6 bases). This CDR3 region has 16 residues. V was pared by 4 bases and J by 2 bases, with 14 bases between. Germline-derived CDR1 and CDR2 are MNHEY and SVGAGI. In nucleotides, the CDR3 is TGTGCCAGCAGTTTCCTCCGGGAGTACAACACCGGGGAGCTGTTTTTT. Protein product: CASSFLREYNTGELFF.